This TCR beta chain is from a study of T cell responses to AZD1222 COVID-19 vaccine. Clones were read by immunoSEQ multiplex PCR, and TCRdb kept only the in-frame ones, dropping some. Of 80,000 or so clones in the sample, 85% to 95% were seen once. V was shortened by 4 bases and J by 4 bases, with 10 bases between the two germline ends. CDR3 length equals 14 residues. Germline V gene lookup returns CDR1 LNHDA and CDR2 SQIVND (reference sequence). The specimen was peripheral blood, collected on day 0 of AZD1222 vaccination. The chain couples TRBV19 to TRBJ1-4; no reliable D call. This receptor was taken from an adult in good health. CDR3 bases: TGTGCCAGTAGTAAGTGGGAAGTTAATGAAAAACTGTTTTTT. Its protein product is CASSKWEVNEKLFF. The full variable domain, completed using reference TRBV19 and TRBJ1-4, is DGGITQSPKYLFRKEGQNVTLSCEQNLNHDAMYWYRQDPGQGLRLIYYSQIVNDFQKGDIAEGYSVSREKKESFPLTVTSAQKNPTAFYLCASSKWEVNEKLFFGSGTQLSVL.